This T cell receptor beta chain was sequenced in a study of control samples from healthy donors and cancer patients. V was pared by 1 base and J by 2 bases, with 9 bases between. The CDR3 covers 14 residues. Looked up from germline, CDR1 is SGHNT and CDR2 is YYREEE (reference sequence). Assay used: immunoSEQ multiplex PCR; TCRdb lists only in-frame clones, some missing. The sample carries more than 150,000 clones, approximately 92% recorded once. The source of this sequence is a young man in good health. The chain uses TRBV5-4 and TRBJ2-5; D unclear. The sample taken for sequencing was blood. The CDR3 coding sequence is TGTGCCAGCAGCTTGCCTCCGCCTCAAGAGACCCAGTACTTC. Amino acid sequence: CASSLPPPQETQYF. Combining the CDR3 with reference TRBV5-4 and TRBJ2-5 gives the whole variable domain ETGVTQSPTHLIKTRGQQVTLRCSSQSGHNTVSWYQQALGQGPQFIFQYYREEENGRGNFPPRFSGLQFPNYSSELNVNALELDDSALYLCASSLPPPQETQYFGPGTRLLVL.